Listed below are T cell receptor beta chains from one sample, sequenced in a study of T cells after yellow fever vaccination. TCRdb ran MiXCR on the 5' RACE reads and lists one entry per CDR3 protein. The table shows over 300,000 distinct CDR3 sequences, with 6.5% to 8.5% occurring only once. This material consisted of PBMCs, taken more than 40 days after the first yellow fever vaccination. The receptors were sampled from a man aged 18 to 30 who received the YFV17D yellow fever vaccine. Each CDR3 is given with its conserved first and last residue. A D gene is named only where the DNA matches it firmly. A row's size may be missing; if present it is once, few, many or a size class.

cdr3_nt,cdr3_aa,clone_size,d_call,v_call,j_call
TGTGCCAGCAGCGTAGCCGGTCGAGACTACGAGCAGTACTTC,CASSVAGRDYEQYF,many,.,TRBV9,TRBJ2-7
TGTGCCAGCGGCCGGGGGGGGCCCCAGCATTTT,CASGRGGPQHF,few,.,TRBV6-2/TRBV6-3,TRBJ1-5
TGCAGTGCTAGAGTATCCATGGGCACAGATACGCAGTATTTT,CSARVSMGTDTQYF,.,.,TRBV20-1,TRBJ2-3
TGTGCCAGCAGCTTAGGGGGGGTTCCAGATACGCAGTATTTT,CASSLGGVPDTQYF,.,.,TRBV7-2,TRBJ2-3
TGTGCCAGCAGCTTGGAACAGGGAAATTCACCCCTCCACTTT,CASSLEQGNSPLHF,many,.,TRBV5-8,TRBJ1-6
TGTGCCAGCAGTGAGTACGGTCAGGCCCTCGATGAGCAGTTCTTC,CASSEYGQALDEQFF,few,.,TRBV2,TRBJ2-1
TGCAGTGCTAGAGATCCGCGGGGGGCCCTCGGGGAGCTGTTTTTT,CSARDPRGALGELFF,few,TRBD2,TRBV20-1,TRBJ2-2
TGTGCCATCAAAAAAGCGGGGGGCACAGATACGCAGTATTTT,CAIKKAGGTDTQYF,.,TRBD2,TRBV10-3,TRBJ2-3
TGCAGTGCTAGAGGTGGCGGGGGGGCCGCCGGGGAGCTGTTTTTT,CSARGGGGAAGELFF,.,TRBD2,TRBV20-1,TRBJ2-2
TGTGCCAGCTACCCAGGGGCCGGGAGCAATCAGCCCCAGCATTTT,CASYPGAGSNQPQHF,many,.,TRBV28,TRBJ1-5
TGTGCCAGCAGCCCAGCCTCCACAGGGGTCGGTGTAAATTCACCCCTCCACTTT,CASSPASTGVGVNSPLHF,.,TRBD1,TRBV11-1,TRBJ1-6
TGCAGCGTTAGGAGGGGGGGAGATACGCAGTATTTT,CSVRRGGDTQYF,few,.,TRBV29-1,TRBJ2-3
TGTGCCAGCAGTCGGGACTATATCTACGAGCAGTACTTC,CASSRDYIYEQYF,few,TRBD2,TRBV12-3/TRBV12-4,TRBJ2-7
TGTGCCAGCAGTTACCCTCCCGGGACTCGCAATCAGCCCCAGCATTTT,CASSYPPGTRNQPQHF,.,.,TRBV6-5,TRBJ1-5
TGCGCCAGCAGCCATATAGGGAGGGGCACTGAAGCTTTCTTT,CASSHIGRGTEAFF,many,.,TRBV4-1,TRBJ1-1
TGCGCCAGCAGCTTGGGTGTGGGGCAAAGCACAGATACGCAGTATTTT,CASSLGVGQSTDTQYF,few,.,TRBV5-1,TRBJ2-3
TGTGCCAGCAGCCCTTACAATGAGCAGTTCTTC,CASSPYNEQFF,many,.,TRBV7-9,TRBJ2-1
TGTGCCAGCAGCGGGGGGGCAGGCCAGCCCCAGCATTTT,CASSGGAGQPQHF,few,.,TRBV9,TRBJ1-5
TGTGCCAGCATTGGACTAGCGGGCACCGGGGAGCTGTTTTTT,CASIGLAGTGELFF,.,TRBD2,TRBV6-1,TRBJ2-2
TGTGCCAGCAGCCCGGACGAGTACTCCTACAATGAGCAGTTCTTC,CASSPDEYSYNEQFF,few,.,TRBV12-3/TRBV12-4,TRBJ2-1
TGCGCCAGCAGCCAAGGGGAAGGGGCCAACTATGGCTACACCTTC,CASSQGEGANYGYTF,few,.,TRBV4-3,TRBJ1-2
TGCAGTGCTAGTTCGTACACTGAAGCTTTCTTT,CSASSYTEAFF,few,.,TRBV20-1,TRBJ1-1
TGTGCCAGCAGCTGGGATTTCACCGGGGAGCTGTTTTTT,CASSWDFTGELFF,few,.,TRBV7-3,TRBJ2-2
TGTGCCAGCAGCTTAGAGTGGACAGGCTCTGGAAACACCATATATTTT,CASSLEWTGSGNTIYF,few,TRBD1,TRBV11-2,TRBJ1-3
TGCAGCGTTCGAAGCGGACTCGCGAACACCGGGGAGCTGTTTTTT,CSVRSGLANTGELFF,many,.,TRBV29-1,TRBJ2-2
TGTGCCAGCAGTTTAGCGGGGTCCTCTGGAAACACCCCCTATTTT,CASSLAGSSGNTPYF,few,.,TRBV12-3/TRBV12-4,TRBJ1-3
TGTGCCAGCAGCCGCATAGGGACTAGCGGGGACTCTGGGGCCAACGTCCTGACTTTC,CASSRIGTSGDSGANVLTF,.,TRBD2,TRBV12-3/TRBV12-4,TRBJ2-6
TGTGCCAGCATCCCAGGGGGGGCGTGGAATGAGCAGTTCTTC,CASIPGGAWNEQFF,few,.,TRBV7-8,TRBJ2-1
TGTGCCAGCTGGTTCGAGATAAACTATGGCTACACCTTC,CASWFEINYGYTF,.,.,TRBV21-1,TRBJ1-2
TGCAGTCCCGTGGGGGACAGCTCCTACAATGAGCAGTTCTTC,CSPVGDSSYNEQFF,.,TRBD1,TRBV20-1,TRBJ2-1
TGTGCCAGCAGCCCCCGTCCGCGGGACACTGAAGCTTTCTTT,CASSPRPRDTEAFF,.,.,TRBV13,TRBJ1-1
TGTGCCTGGAGTAAAATCACAGGGCCCTATGGCTACACCTTC,CAWSKITGPYGYTF,few,.,TRBV30,TRBJ1-2
TGCAGTGCTAGAGGGGGGTTAGCGGGAGCCTACCTGGGAGAGACCCAGTACTTC,CSARGGLAGAYLGETQYF,.,TRBD2,TRBV20-1,TRBJ2-5
TGCGCCAGCAGCCAGGGGACTAGCGGGGGGCTCCCACAAGAGACCCAGTACTTC,CASSQGTSGGLPQETQYF,.,TRBD2,TRBV4-1,TRBJ2-5
TGTGCCAGCAGCTTAGGCCTGGGACTAGCGGGGACGAACAACTTAGAAGAGACCCAGTACTTC,CASSLGLGLAGTNNLEETQYF,.,TRBD2,TRBV11-2,TRBJ2-5
TGTGCCAGCAGCTTAGCGTATAGAGGTGGGAGCAATCAGCCCCAGCATTTT,CASSLAYRGGSNQPQHF,few,.,TRBV7-2,TRBJ1-5
TGTGCCAGCATACCCCGGACTAATGAAAAACTGTTTTTT,CASIPRTNEKLFF,few,.,TRBV2,TRBJ1-4
TGTGCCAGCAGCATGACAGGGGTCCAAGAGACCCAGTACTTC,CASSMTGVQETQYF,.,TRBD1,TRBV7-2,TRBJ2-5
TGTGCCAGCAGCTTTGGGGGTAGGGGCTACACCTTC,CASSFGGRGYTF,few,.,TRBV9,TRBJ1-2
TGCGCCAGCAGCTTGGAACTCGGGATCCAAGAGACCCAGTACTTC,CASSLELGIQETQYF,.,.,TRBV5-1,TRBJ2-5
TGCAGTGCGAGGGCAGGGGGCTCTGGGGCCAACGTCCTGACTTTC,CSARAGGSGANVLTF,.,TRBD1,TRBV20-1,TRBJ2-6
TGTGCCAGCACAACCGGGACAGGGTTCGATGAGCAGTTCTTC,CASTTGTGFDEQFF,few,TRBD1,TRBV28,TRBJ2-1
TGCAGTGCCCTCCTCAATACTAGGCACCTATTCTACGAGCAGTACTTC,CSALLNTRHLFYEQYF,few,.,TRBV20-1,TRBJ2-7
TGCGCCAGCAGCCGCCGAGGGGATTTTAGCACAGATACGCAGTATTTT,CASSRRGDFSTDTQYF,few,.,TRBV4-1,TRBJ2-3
TGCGCCAGCAGCCGCGGGACCGCGTCGACAGATACGCAGTATTTT,CASSRGTASTDTQYF,.,.,TRBV4-1,TRBJ2-3
TGTGCCAGCAGGAAGCCTAGCGGGGGTCGGTCAGATACGCAGTATTTT,CASRKPSGGRSDTQYF,once,TRBD2,TRBV28,TRBJ2-3
TGCAGTGCTAAACAGGGGAACTATGGCTACACCTTC,CSAKQGNYGYTF,many,TRBD1,TRBV20-1,TRBJ1-2
TGTGCCAGCAGTTTAGCGGGGGCCTACAATGAGCAGTTCTTC,CASSLAGAYNEQFF,many,.,TRBV12-3/TRBV12-4,TRBJ2-1
TGTGCCACCAGCAGAGATCGAAGGGGAGCTGAAGCTTTCTTT,CATSRDRRGAEAFF,few,.,TRBV15,TRBJ1-1
TGCAGTGCTAGTGAAGCTATAAAGGCCCAGTACTTC,CSASEAIKAQYF,few,.,TRBV20-1,TRBJ2-5
TGTGCCACACGTGGGACTAGCGGGGGGGGCGCCTACAATGAGCAGTTCTTC,CATRGTSGGGAYNEQFF,.,TRBD2,TRBV4-2,TRBJ2-1
TGTGCCAGCAGCTCCGGACAGGGGGCCTACAATGAGCAGTTCTTC,CASSSGQGAYNEQFF,.,TRBD1,TRBV7-3,TRBJ2-1
TGTGCCAGCAGCTCCCCTTGGGGGGCGTCTACGCAGTATTTT,CASSSPWGASTQYF,many,.,TRBV7-9,TRBJ2-3
TGTGCCAGCAGCTCACGGACAGGGCTAGCCAAAAACATTCAGTACTTC,CASSSRTGLAKNIQYF,.,TRBD1,TRBV7-8,TRBJ2-4
TGCGCCAGCAGCCAATTCCCCAGCGGGGGAGGCACAGATACGCAGTATTTT,CASSQFPSGGGTDTQYF,few,TRBD2,TRBV4-3,TRBJ2-3
TGTGCCAGCAGTTCACAGGGGGCCGAAGATACGCAGTATTTT,CASSSQGAEDTQYF,.,TRBD1,TRBV6-5,TRBJ2-3
TGCAGCGTTGATTCGAGGGGCACGCAGTATTTT,CSVDSRGTQYF,few,.,TRBV29-1,TRBJ2-3
TGTGCCAGCAGCCAAGAATGGAGGACTGAAGCTTTCTTT,CASSQEWRTEAFF,.,.,TRBV7-9,TRBJ1-1
TGCAGCGTTGTCAGGGAACCCATTATAGATGAGCAGTTCTTC,CSVVREPIIDEQFF,few,.,TRBV29-1,TRBJ2-1
TGTGCCAGCACCCGCGGGACTCTTCCAGATACGCAGTATTTT,CASTRGTLPDTQYF,few,.,TRBV25-1,TRBJ2-3